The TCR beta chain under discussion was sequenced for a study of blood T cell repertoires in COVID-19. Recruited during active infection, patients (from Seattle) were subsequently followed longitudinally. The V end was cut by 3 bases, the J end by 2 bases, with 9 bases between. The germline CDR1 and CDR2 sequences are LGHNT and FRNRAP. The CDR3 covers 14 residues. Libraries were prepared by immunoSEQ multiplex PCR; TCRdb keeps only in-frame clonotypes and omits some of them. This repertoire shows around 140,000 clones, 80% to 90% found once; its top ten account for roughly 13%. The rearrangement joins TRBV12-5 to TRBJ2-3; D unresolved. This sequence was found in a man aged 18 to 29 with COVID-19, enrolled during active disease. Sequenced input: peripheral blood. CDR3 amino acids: CASGLGSSTDTQYF. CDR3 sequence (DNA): TGTGCTAGTGGTTTAGGTAGCTCCACAGATACGCAGTATTTT. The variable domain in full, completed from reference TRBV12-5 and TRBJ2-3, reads DARVTQTPRHKVTEMGQEVTMRCQPILGHNTVFWYRQTMMQGLELLAYFRNRAPLDDSGMPKDRFSAEMPDATLATLKIQPSEPRDSAVYFCASGLGSSTDTQYFGPGTRLTVL.